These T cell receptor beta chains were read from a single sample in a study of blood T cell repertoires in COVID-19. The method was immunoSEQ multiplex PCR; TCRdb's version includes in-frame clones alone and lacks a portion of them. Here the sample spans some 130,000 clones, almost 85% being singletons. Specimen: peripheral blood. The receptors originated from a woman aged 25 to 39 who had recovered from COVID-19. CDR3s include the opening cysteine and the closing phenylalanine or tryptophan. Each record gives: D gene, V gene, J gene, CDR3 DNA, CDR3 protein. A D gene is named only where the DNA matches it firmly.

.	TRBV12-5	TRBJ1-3	TGTGCTAGTGGTCCGAGTGGCTCTGGAAACACCATATATTTT	CASGPSGSGNTIYF
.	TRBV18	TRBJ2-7	TGTGCCAGCTCACCACCAGGGGGCTCCTACGAGCAGTACTTC	CASSPPGGSYEQYF
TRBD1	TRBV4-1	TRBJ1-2	TGCGCCAGCAGCCAGACAGGGGTTTATGGCTACACCTTC	CASSQTGVYGYTF
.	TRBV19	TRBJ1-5	TGTGCCAGTAGTATAGAAAGCGGAAGCCGCAATCAGCCCCAGCATTTT	CASSIESGSRNQPQHF
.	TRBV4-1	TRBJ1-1	TGCGCCAGCAGCCAAGAGATGACATATAACACTGAAGCTTTCTTT	CASSQEMTYNTEAFF
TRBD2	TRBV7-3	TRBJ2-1	TGTGCCAGCAGCCAGTTAGGGACTAGCGCAAGGGGGGATGAGCAGTTCTTC	CASSQLGTSARGDEQFF
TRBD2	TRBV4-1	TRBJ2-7	TGCGCCAGCAGCCACCGGACTAGCGGGGCCTACGAGCAGTACTTC	CASSHRTSGAYEQYF
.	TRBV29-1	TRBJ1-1	TGCAGCGTTGCCCCTCCAGGGAGGGGTACTGAAGCTTTCTTT	CSVAPPGRGTEAFF
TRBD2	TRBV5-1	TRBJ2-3	TGCGCCAGCAGCCCCGGGAGGGGGGAAGGGTCGGTCACAGATACGCAGTATTTT	CASSPGRGEGSVTDTQYF
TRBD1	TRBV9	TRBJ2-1	TGTGCCAGCAGCCCCCTCGGGACAGGGAAAGGGCATGAGCAGTTCTTC	CASSPLGTGKGHEQFF
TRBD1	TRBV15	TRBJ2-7	TGTGCCACCAGCAGAGGGGACAGGGGATACGAGCAGTACTTC	CATSRGDRGYEQYF
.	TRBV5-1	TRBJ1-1	TGCGCCAGCAGCTTGGGAGGGGTCGAGGGGGTTGTCACTGAAGCTTTCTTT	CASSLGGVEGVVTEAFF
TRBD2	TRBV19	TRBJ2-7	TGTGCCAGTAGCCGGGACTACCAAGGCAACGAGCAGTACTTC	CASSRDYQGNEQYF
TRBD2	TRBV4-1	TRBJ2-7	TGCGCCAGCAGTGGGACTAGCGGGAGAAACGAGCAGTACTTC	CASSGTSGRNEQYF
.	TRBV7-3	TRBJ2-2	TGTGCCAGCAGCTTATTCCAGGCTAACACCGGGGAGCTGTTTTTT	CASSLFQANTGELFF
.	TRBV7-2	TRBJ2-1	TGTGCCAGCAGCTTAGAAGGGGGCTCCTACAATGAGCAGTTCTTC	CASSLEGGSYNEQFF
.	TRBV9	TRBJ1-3	TGTGCCAGCAGCGTAAGCGGGGGGGTTGGATCTGGAAACACCATATATTTT	CASSVSGGVGSGNTIYF
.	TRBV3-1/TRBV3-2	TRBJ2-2	TGTGCCAGCAGCCCGTACAGGGGAGGCACCGGGGAGCTGTTTTTT	CASSPYRGGTGELFF
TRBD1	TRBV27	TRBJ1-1	TGTGCCAGCAGTTTAAACAGGGGGAGAGCTTTCTTT	CASSLNRGRAFF